Listed below are T cell receptor beta chains from one sample, sequenced in a study of tumor and adjacent non-tumor tissue in lung cancer. TCRdb processed the multiplex PCR reads anew with MiXCR; each CDR3 protein has one entry. The sample comprises about 75,000 distinct CDR3 sequences, under 85% of which are singletons, and approximately 12% rests with the top ten. The specimen was lung tumor tissue. The receptors derive from a woman in her 50s with non-small cell lung cancer. Both conserved end residues are part of each CDR3. The D gene is left open where the match is weak. Size is stated for part of the rows, as once, few or many counts, or as a class when the clone is expanded.

length | J | size | V | D | DNA | CDR3
16 | TRBJ2-7 | . | TRBV4-2 | . | TGTGCGAGCAGCCAAGCAAAAGGTGTGGTGAACTACGAACAGTACTTC | CASSQAKGVVNYEQYF
14 | TRBJ2-3 | once | TRBV6-2/TRBV6-3 | . | TGTGGCAACAGCATGGACAGTGAGACAGATACGCAGTATTTT | CGNSMDSETDTQYF
14 | TRBJ2-5 | . | TRBV10-3 | . | TGTGCCATCAGTATATCCGGGTTCCAAGAGACCCAGTACTTC | CAISISGFQETQYF
18 | TRBJ1-5 | . | TRBV6-1 | TRBD1 | TGTGCCAGCAGGGGACAGAGGGACAGAAATTATGGCAATCAGTCCCAGCATTTT | CASRGQRDRNYGNQSQHF
16 | TRBJ1-6 | . | TRBV10-3 | . | TGTGCCATCTGTGGGAGCGGGCGGGCGGATAATTCACCCATCCACTTT | CAICGSGRADNSPIHF
15 | TRBJ2-7 | . | TRBV20-1 | TRBD2 | TGCAGTGCTAGCGGAAGCGGGAAGATTGAGAACGAGCAGTACTTC | CSASGSGKIENEQYF
15 | TRBJ2-7 | once | TRBV4-1 | . | TGCGCCAGCAGCCAAGGACAGGATGGCACCTACGAACAGTACTTC | CASSQGQDGTYEQYF
14 | TRBJ2-5 | many | TRBV4-2 | . | TGTGCCAGCAGCCAAGATTCGGCAGGGGAGACCCAGTACTTC | CASSQDSAGETQYF
15 | TRBJ1-3 | . | TRBV2 | . | TGTGCCAGCAGTCCTGGACAGAACCCTGGAAACACCATATATTTT | CASSPGQNPGNTIYF
14 | TRBJ2-3 | . | TRBV29-1 | . | TGCAGCGTTTCTAGAGGGAGAAAGTCAGATATGCAGTATTTT | CSVSRGRKSDMQYF
15 | TRBJ2-3 | many | TRBV20-1 | TRBD2 | TGCAGTGCTAGTTCCTCTAGCGGTACCACAGATACGCAGTATTTT | CSASSSSGTTDTQYF
17 | TRBJ2-1 | once | TRBV10-3 | TRBD2 | TGTGCCATCAGATCACAAAATCTAGCGGTATGGCCGAATGAGCAGTTCTTC | CAIRSQNLAVWPNEQFF
15 | TRBJ1-5 | . | TRBV6-1 | . | TGTGCCAGCAGTCCCTGGACAAGGCGGCCTCAGCCCCAACATTTT | CASSPWTRRPQPQHF